One and the same sample provided the 30 T cell receptor beta chains below, sequenced in a study of control samples from healthy donors and cancer patients. Profiling relied on immunoSEQ multiplex PCR, and the TCRdb table lists in-frame clones only, not all of them. Counted here are about 270,000 clones, around 79% occurring once; the ten biggest clones make up roughly 13%. What was sequenced was PBMCs. The receptors were gathered from a woman in her sixties with lung cancer.

This rearrangement joins TRBV5-1 to TRBJ2-1; 8 bases agree with TRBD1. The CDR3 has 14 residues. The ends lost 6 bases at V and 6 bases at J; junction bases unmatched: 8. Germline-derived CDR1 and CDR2 are SGHRS and YFSETQ. CDR3 bases: TGCGCCAGCAAGGGACAGGTTGGGGCCAATGAGCAGTTCTTC. Its translation is CASKGQVGANEQFF.

This clone was recorded once. The J gene is TRBJ1-5, the V gene TRBV2; D gene unclear. With 5 bases removed from V and 2 bases from J, the gap between germline ends came to 13 bases. This CDR3 is 15 amino acids long. The germline V gene encodes CDR1 SNHLY and CDR2 FYNNEI. CDR3 amino acids: CASSPLSSGNQPQHF. The CDR3 DNA reads TGTGCCAGCAGTCCCTTGAGTAGCGGCAATCAGCCCCAGCATTTT. The variable domain in full, completed from reference TRBV2 and TRBJ1-5, reads EPEVTQTPSHQVTQMGQEVILRCVPISNHLYFYWYRQILGQKVEFLVSFYNNEISEKSEIFDDQFSVERPDGSNFTLKIRSTKLEDSAMYFCASSPLSSGNQPQHFGDGTRLSIL.

This chain joins TRBV7-6 and TRBJ2-3; 12 nucleotides line up with TRBD1. The CDR3 is 16 amino acids. The J segment lost 2 bases and the V segment lost 5 bases, leaving 5 bases of the junction unmatched. CDR1 and CDR2 from the germline V gene are SGHVS and FNYEAQ. The CDR3 is CASSRGTGGNTDTQYF. Written as DNA, the CDR3 is TGTGCCAGCAGCCGAGGGACAGGGGGCAACACAGATACGCAGTATTTT.

CDR3 sequence (DNA): TGCGCCAGCACCTCGTTGACAGATACGCAGTATTTT. Translating gives CASTSLTDTQYF. The chain recombines TRBV5-1 with TRBJ2-3; D is ambiguous. Per the germline V gene, CDR1 is SGHRS and CDR2 is YFSETQ. V was trimmed by 6 bases and J by 3 bases, leaving 8 bases between them. The CDR3 loop spans 12 amino acids.

The chain is built from TRBV5-1 and TRBJ1-4; no clear D gene. The V end was cut by 1 base, the J end by 8 bases, with 12 bases between. This CDR3 has 14 amino acids. CDR1 is SGHRS, CDR2 YFSETQ, per germline. The CDR3 region is CASSLTGIGEKLFF. The CDR3 coding sequence is TGCGCCAGCAGCTTGACGGGGATTGGCGAAAAACTGTTTTTT.

The chain couples TRBV7-6 to TRBJ2-2; D is ambiguous. This CDR3 contains 14 residues. Germline values: CDR1 SGHVS, CDR2 FNYEAQ. V was cut by 2 bases and J by 3 bases, with 7 bases left in between. The CDR3 DNA reads TGTGCCAGCAGCTTATTTCTAGACACCGGGGAGCTGTTTTTT. Translating gives CASSLFLDTGELFF. Drawing the rest from reference TRBV7-6 and TRBJ2-2, the complete variable domain is GAGVSQSPRYKVTKRGQDVALRCDPISGHVSLYWYRQALGQGPEFLTYFNYEAQQDKSGLPNDRFSAERPEGSISTLTIQRTEQRDSAMYRCASSLFLDTGELFFGEGSRLTVL.

A remark on this clone: At the DNA level, this CDR3 is encoded by other sequences in the same sample as well. The J gene is TRBJ2-2, the V gene TRBV5-1, with TRBD1 matching 7 bases. V shed 0 bases and J 5 bases; nucleotides not matched to a gene: 4. This CDR3 has 15 residues. The germline V gene encodes CDR1 SGHRS and CDR2 YFSETQ. The chain's CDR3 is CASSLGTGETGELFF. In nucleotides, the CDR3 is TGCGCCAGCAGCTTGGGGACAGGCGAAACCGGGGAGCTGTTTTTT.

V gene TRBV6-5 combines with J gene TRBJ2-7, with D unclear. The CDR3 runs to 14 residues. Germline CDR1 reads MNHEY; CDR2 reads SVGAGI. The V end lost 0 bases, the J end lost 2 bases, and 8 bases lay between the germline ends. CDR3 sequence: CASSYSANTYEQYF. CDR3 DNA sequence: TGTGCCAGCAGTTACTCGGCAAACACCTACGAGCAGTACTTC.

A few counts support this clone. The chain employs TRBV10-1 and TRBJ1-1, with 7 bases that match TRBD1. The CDR3 consists of 17 residues. Germline V lookup: CDR1 WNHNN, CDR2 SYGVQD (reference sequence). Germline trimming cut 10 bases from V and 1 base from J; bases unmatched to any gene: 18. DNA of the CDR3: TGCGCCACGCCTCTGAAGAGTCAGGGGGAAACGAACACTGAAGCTTTCTTT. As protein: CATPLKSQGETNTEAFF.

The rearrangement joins TRBV30 to TRBJ2-6; tentative D call: TRBD1 (5 bases). V dropped 0 bases and J dropped 3 bases, with 9 bases sitting between them. CDR3 length: 15 residues. The germline V gene encodes CDR1 GTSNPN and CDR2 SVGIG (reference sequence). CDR3 residues: CAWSVGVLGANVLTF. The CDR3 DNA follows: TGTGCCTGGAGTGTAGGGGTGCTTGGGGCCAACGTCCTGACTTTC.

The rearrangement links TRBV5-1 to TRBJ2-1; D gene ambiguous. The V and J ends lost 0 bases and 7 bases respectively, with 11 bases between them. The CDR3 runs 14 residues. Per the germline V gene, CDR1 is SGHRS and CDR2 is YFSETQ. CDR3 DNA sequence: TGCGCCAGCAGCTTGGCGCAGGTTGGTAATGAGCAGTTCTTC. This codes for CASSLAQVGNEQFF.

V and J are TRBV9 and TRBJ1-1; 8 bases map to TRBD1. Germline V gives CDR1 SGDLS, CDR2 YYNGEE. This CDR3 region has 15 residues. After removal of 4 bases from V and 0 bases from J, the junction contained 5 bases not matched to a gene. CDR3 in amino acids: CASSPRDRLNTEAFF. The DNA of the CDR3 is TGTGCCAGCAGCCCCCGGGACAGGTTGAACACTGAAGCTTTCTTT.

This clone was detected a few times. The chain employs TRBV3-1 (or the pseudogene TRBV3-2) and TRBJ2-3; D is uncertain. The CDR3 runs to 16 residues. Germline V lookup: CDR1 LGHDT, CDR2 YNNKEL (reference sequence). The V gene lost 0 bases and the J gene lost 0 bases, with 10 bases spanning the gap. The CDR3 spells CASSQDLVGSTDTQYF. The CDR3 bases are TGTGCCAGCAGCCAAGATCTGGTGGGGAGCACAGATACGCAGTATTTT.

The rearrangement uses TRBV5-1 and TRBJ2-5; 11 nucleotides line up with TRBD2. The CDR3 has 15 residues. The junction had 6 bases not matched to a gene; V was cut back by 4 bases and J by 4 bases. Germline CDR1 is SGHRS and CDR2 is YFSETQ. The CDR3 protein is CASSRLAGGRETQYF. The CDR3 DNA reads as TGCGCCAGCAGCAGATTAGCGGGGGGGCGAGAGACCCAGTACTTC.

This clone was counted a single time. The chain combines TRBV7-9 with TRBJ1-6; 10 nucleotides agree with TRBD1. V was clipped by 6 bases and J by 9 bases; unmatched bases: 8. This CDR3 is 15 amino acids long. Germline-derived CDR1 and CDR2 are SEHNR and FQNEAQ (reference sequence). Here the CDR3 reads CASRTEGQGSSPLHF. CDR3 sequence (DNA): TGTGCCAGCAGAACGGAGGGACAGGGGAGTTCACCCCTCCACTTT.

The sample holds a few counts of this clone. The CDR3 region has the DNA TGCAGTGCTATACAGGCCATTGAAGCTTTCTTT. Its translation is CSAIQAIEAFF. The rearrangement uses TRBV20-1 and TRBJ1-1; D perhaps matches TRBD1 (5 bases). The CDR3 has 11 amino acids. From germline, CDR1 is DFQATT and CDR2 SNEGSKA (reference sequence). Between the trimmed V and J ends, which lost 4 bases and 7 bases, there was a span of 10 bases.

V usage is TRBV10-3 and J usage is TRBJ1-4, with 10 bases that match TRBD1. The CDR3 totals 16 residues. Germline V gene lookup returns CDR1 ENHRY and CDR2 SYGVKD. The V segment lost 2 bases and the J segment 6 bases; nucleotides outside the gene matches: 6. The CDR3 loop is CAISERRGTGDEKLFF. In DNA form, the CDR3 reads TGTGCCATCAGTGAGCGCCGGGGGACAGGGGATGAAAAACTGTTTTTT.

The V and J genes are TRBV2 and TRBJ1-2; no reliable D call. The CDR3 consists of 15 residues. In germline, CDR1 is SNHLY, CDR2 FYNNEI. V lost 6 bases and J 4 bases, leaving 18 bases between the germline ends. In nucleotides, the CDR3 is TGTGCCAGCAGCGTCCTAACTCGAAGCGGCTATGGCTACACCTTC. Translated, it gives CASSVLTRSGYGYTF.

This clone was detected only once. The chain combines TRBV19 with TRBJ1-6; D may be TRBD1 (5 bases). The V and J ends lost 8 bases and 2 bases respectively, with 10 bases between them. The germline CDR1 and CDR2 sequences are LNHDA and SQIVND (reference sequence). CDR3 length equals 14 residues. The DNA for the CDR3 is TGTGCCAGTGGAGGGGCCCCCTATAATTCACCCCTCCACTTT. This translates into CASGGAPYNSPLHF.

This clone was recorded a few times. The chain joins TRBV6-4 to TRBJ2-7; no clear D. The V and J ends lost 2 bases and 0 bases respectively, with 8 bases between them. Germline CDR1 and CDR2: MRHNA and SNTAGT. This CDR3 has 14 amino acids. CDR3 residues: CASSDHASSYEQYF. The CDR3 DNA is TGTGCCAGCAGTGACCACGCAAGCTCCTACGAGCAGTACTTC.

Here the CDR3 reads CAISNGQMGVETQYF. In DNA form, the CDR3 reads TGTGCCATCAGTAACGGCCAGATGGGGGTAGAGACCCAGTACTTC. V is TRBV10-3 and J is TRBJ2-5, with D possibly called TRBD1 or TRBD2 (5 bases each). CDR1 and CDR2 (germline): ENHRY, SYGVKD. V dropped 5 bases and J dropped 4 bases, with 17 bases sitting between them. This CDR3 has 15 amino acids.

The chain links TRBV5-1 to TRBJ2-1; TRBD1 agrees at 7 bases. The J segment lost 5 bases and the V segment lost 0 bases, leaving 14 bases of the junction unmatched. Germline CDR1 and CDR2: SGHRS and YFSETQ. This CDR3 is 18 amino acids long. The CDR3 loop reads CASSLGTGRQGAHNEQFF. The CDR3 nucleotides are TGCGCCAGCAGCTTGGGGACGGGGAGACAGGGAGCACACAATGAGCAGTTCTTC.

This chain joins TRBV4-1 and TRBJ2-7; 10 bases agree with TRBD2. The V gene's germline CDR1 is MGHRA and CDR2 YSYEKL. The CDR3 spans 15 residues. Unmatched junction bases numbered 6, after V lost 3 bases and J lost 4 bases. DNA for the CDR3: TGCGCCAGCAGCCAGCAAACTAGCGGGAATTACGAGCAGTACTTC. Residues: CASSQQTSGNYEQYF.

The chain uses TRBV5-1 and TRBJ2-7; 8 bases fit TRBD2. The CDR3 spans 17 residues. The germline CDR1 and CDR2 sequences are SGHRS and YFSETQ. Germline trimming cut 4 bases from V and 2 bases from J; bases unmatched to any gene: 14. CDR3 sequence: CASSPGPSAGATYEQYF. The CDR3 DNA reads as TGCGCCAGCAGCCCAGGCCCGTCAGCGGGGGCAACCTACGAGCAGTACTTC. The full variable domain, rest sourced from reference TRBV5-1 and TRBJ2-7, is KAGVTQTPRYLIKTRGQQVTLSCSPISGHRSVSWYQQTPGQGLQFLFEYFSETQRNKGNFPGRFSGRQFSNSRSEMNVSTLELGDSALYLCASSPGPSAGATYEQYFGPGTRLTVT.

This chain links TRBV19 with TRBJ2-7; a possible D gene is TRBD1 (6 bases). CDR1 is LNHDA and CDR2 is SQIVND in the germline V gene (reference sequence). This CDR3 has 16 residues. Trimming took off 3 bases at V and 6 bases at J, with 21 bases between the two ends. The CDR3 DNA is TGTGCCAGTAGTATGTTGACAGGTGCGGCCTCGGTCGAGCAGTACTTC. Protein sequence: CASSMLTGAASVEQYF.

V usage is TRBV10-2 and J usage is TRBJ2-7; weak D call: TRBD1 (5 bases). Trimming removed 0 bases at V and 5 bases at J, with 11 bases between. This CDR3 is built from 14 residues. Germline values: CDR1 WSHSY, CDR2 SAAADI. The CDR3 protein is CASSESRQLNEQYF. CDR3 in DNA: TGCGCCAGCAGTGAGTCGAGACAGTTAAACGAGCAGTACTTC.

This rearrangement joins TRBV19 to TRBJ1-1; tentative D call: TRBD1 (5 bases). CDR1 and CDR2 (germline): LNHDA, SQIVND (reference sequence). Trimming pared 7 bases from V and 7 bases from J, leaving 19 bases between. The CDR3 covers 14 residues. As DNA, the CDR3 is TGTGCCAGTATAGGTCAGGGTTTAATAAATGAAGCTTTCTTT. As protein: CASIGQGLINEAFF.

This sequence joins TRBV18 and TRBJ1-6, with 7 bases identical to TRBD1. The CDR3 has 13 amino acids. In germline, CDR1 is KGHSH, CDR2 LQKENI. Trimming removed 8 bases from V and 4 bases from J; junction bases left unmatched: 2. The CDR3 sequence: CASLQGYNSPLHF. CDR3 DNA sequence: TGTGCCAGCCTACAGGGGTATAATTCACCCCTCCACTTT.

CDR3 region: CASSREGIPYEQYF. The CDR3 DNA reads as TGTGCCAGCAGCCGGGAGGGGATCCCCTACGAGCAGTACTTC. J is TRBJ2-7 and V is TRBV3-1 (or the pseudogene TRBV3-2); 7 nucleotides match TRBD2. Germline values: CDR1 LGHDT, CDR2 YNNKEL (reference sequence). The trim removed 4 bases at V and 2 bases at J, leaving 5 bases unmatched. The CDR3 consists of 14 residues.

The genes are TRBV9 and TRBJ1-1; weak D call: TRBD1 (5 bases). The CDR3 sequence is 16 residues long. Looked up from germline, CDR1 is SGDLS and CDR2 is YYNGEE. Trimming pared 5 bases from V and 5 bases from J, leaving 22 bases between. The CDR3 bases are TGTGCCAGCAGTCTTATTGGGGCGGCGTCGGGAACTGAAGCTTTCTTT. Amino acid sequence: CASSLIGAASGTEAFF.